This entry lists 23 T cell receptor beta chains sequenced from one sample in a study of PD-L1 blockade in urothelial cancer. The time point is: pretreatment peripheral blood. Sequencing used immunoSEQ multiplex PCR; TCRdb keeps in-frame clones, though not all of them. Seen here are approximately 90,000 clones, around 87% observed once, and the top ten hold around 1.5%. Sequencing used PBMCs, obtained around atezolizumab (anti-PD-L1) treatment. Every receptor here comes from a man aged 55 to 70 with urothelial cancer.

The chain links TRBV15 to TRBJ2-5, with TRBD2 identical over 9 bases. Germline-derived CDR1 and CDR2 are LNHNV and YYDKDF (reference sequence). The CDR3 covers 13 residues. Losses at the gene ends were 8 bases for V and 5 bases for J; bases not matched to a gene: 6. CDR3 loop: CATQAGGLETQYF. The CDR3 nucleotides read TGTGCCACCCAAGCGGGGGGCCTGGAGACCCAGTACTTC.

As DNA, the CDR3 is TGTGCCAGCAGCAATTGGGCCGCCAAATCACGAGCAGATACGCAGTATTTT. Protein product: CASSNWAAKSRADTQYF. V is TRBV21-1 and J is TRBJ2-3; TRBD1 was called by the table and not checked on the DNA. TRBV21-1 is annotated as a pseudogene. The CDR3 is made up of 17 amino acids.

J is TRBJ2-5 and V is TRBV6-5, with a tentative D call TRBD1 (7 bases). V gave up 0 bases and J gave up 4 bases, with 12 bases separating them. The CDR3 runs to 15 residues. Germline V gives CDR1 MNHEY, CDR2 SVGAGI. The CDR3 DNA is TGTGCCAGCAGTTACTCGAGGAGGGGGCGAGAGACCCAGTACTTC. Its protein product is CASSYSRRGRETQYF.

This chain joins TRBV4-2 and TRBJ2-3; 8 nucleotides agree with TRBD1. This CDR3 has 17 amino acids. V shed 5 bases, J shed 3 bases, and the junction held 13 bases outside the gene matches. CDR1 LGHNA and CDR2 YNFKEQ come from the germline V gene. This CDR3 is CASSKRTGFIVTDTQYF. The CDR3 bases are TGTGCCAGCAGCAAAAGGACAGGGTTTATCGTGACAGATACGCAGTATTTT.

V usage is TRBV5-5 and J usage is TRBJ2-1; 8 bases match TRBD1. V dropped 9 bases and J dropped 7; count of bases not matched to a gene: 15. The CDR3 runs to 15 residues. The germline CDR1 and CDR2 sequences are SGHKS and YYEKEE (reference sequence). The CDR3 is CATTPGGTGGNEQFF. CDR3 bases: TGTGCCACGACACCGGGCGGGACAGGAGGGAATGAGCAGTTCTTC.

The gene calls are TRBV21-1 and TRBJ1-5; no check of the table's D call, TRBD1, against the DNA was made. TRBV21-1 corresponds to a pseudogene. The CDR3 totals 16 residues. CDR3 sequence: CASSKGRQGGNQPQHF. DNA of the CDR3: TGTGCCAGCAGCAAAGGCCGACAGGGAGGCAATCAGCCCCAGCATTTT.

The chain is built from TRBV6-6 and TRBJ1-4, with 7 nucleotides matching TRBD1. Losses at the gene ends were 7 bases for V and 6 bases for J; bases not matched to a gene: 11. The CDR3 contains 15 residues. Germline-derived CDR1 and CDR2 are MNHNY and SVGAGI (reference sequence). The CDR3 DNA reads TGTGCCAGCAACTATAGGACAGGACCCTATGAAAAACTGTTTTTT. Its translation is CASNYRTGPYEKLFF.

This clone was counted a few times. The chain carries TRBV7-2 and TRBJ2-1, with TRBD2 matching 10 bases. This CDR3 contains 16 residues. Germline CDR1 SGHTA, CDR2 FQGNSA. J gave up 6 bases and V 2 bases, and 7 bases lay outside the gene matches. As DNA, the CDR3 is TGTGCCAGCAGCTTATCTTTCAGCGGGAGGGGCAATGAGCAGTTCTTC. Encoded protein: CASSLSFSGRGNEQFF.

This chain links TRBV7-2 with TRBJ2-1, with 8 nucleotides matching TRBD2. Per germline, CDR1 SGHTA and CDR2 FQGNSA. Trimming cost V 5 bases and J 3 bases; bases outside gene matches: 9. There are 16 residues in the CDR3. CDR3 in amino acids: CASSGPGGDHYNEQFF. The CDR3 nucleotides read TGTGCCAGCAGCGGACCGGGAGGGGACCACTACAATGAGCAGTTCTTC.

This chain joins TRBV19 and TRBJ1-1, with 7 bases lining up with TRBD1. J lost 5 bases, V lost 6 bases, and 9 bases had no gene match. CDR3 length: 14 residues. Germline V gives CDR1 LNHDA, CDR2 SQIVND (reference sequence). CDR3 bases: TGTGCCAGTAGCAGGGGGGCCACGGGGACTGAAGCTTTCTTT. This gives the protein CASSRGATGTEAFF.

The genes are TRBV11-2 and TRBJ2-5, with D maybe TRBD2 (5 bases). The CDR3 extends over 14 amino acids. Germline lookup yields CDR1 SGHAT and CDR2 FQNNGV. The V end was cut by 4 bases, the J end by 3 bases, with 12 bases between. The CDR3 nucleotides read TGTGCCAGCAGCTCTTACCGGGAAGAAGAGACCCAGTACTTC. This sequence encodes CASSSYREEETQYF.

This chain joins TRBV15 and TRBJ2-1; D is uncertain. V lost 0 bases and J 9 bases, leaving 9 bases between the germline ends. The V gene's germline CDR1 is LNHNV and CDR2 YYDKDF (reference sequence). CDR3 size: 13 residues. As DNA, the CDR3 is TGTGCCACCAGCAGAGATATCCCCCCTGAGCAGTTCTTC. Translated, it gives CATSRDIPPEQFF.

V and J are TRBV29-1 and TRBJ1-1; no definite D call. Trimming took off 0 bases at V and 2 bases at J, with 16 bases between the two ends. The CDR3 covers 16 residues. Germline V gives CDR1 SQVTM, CDR2 ANQGSEA. The CDR3 reads CSVEDWTSWSNTEAFF. The DNA for the CDR3 is TGCAGCGTTGAAGATTGGACTTCTTGGTCTAACACTGAAGCTTTCTTT.

The J gene is TRBJ2-5, the V gene TRBV4-3; D perhaps matches TRBD1 (5 bases). Trimming cost V 2 bases and J 2 bases, with 9 bases left between them. The CDR3 length is 14 residues. From germline, CDR1 is LGHNA and CDR2 YSLEER. CDR3 protein: CASSQLGQQETQYF. The CDR3 bases are TGCGCCAGCAGCCAATTGGGGCAGCAAGAGACCCAGTACTTC.

The chain links TRBV27 to TRBJ2-3; TRBD2 is a possible D gene (6 bases). CDR3 size: 14 residues. Germline assignment: CDR1 MNHEY and CDR2 SMNVEV (reference sequence). Trimming took 6 bases from V and 5 from J, leaving 15 bases between them. DNA of the CDR3: TGTGCCAGCAGGGGCCGGGGGTTGGGAGATACGCAGTATTTT. As protein: CASRGRGLGDTQYF.

The chain uses TRBV4-2 and TRBJ1-5; 9 bases map to TRBD1. Germline-derived CDR1 and CDR2 are LGHNA and YNFKEQ. Germline trimming cut 1 base from V and 5 bases from J; bases unmatched to any gene: 0. The CDR3 extends over 14 amino acids. This chain's CDR3 is CASSQGTGDQPQHF. The CDR3 nucleotides are TGTGCCAGCAGCCAAGGGACAGGGGATCAGCCCCAGCATTTT.

This chain joins TRBV9 and TRBJ1-2; 8 bases fit TRBD1. From germline, CDR1 is SGDLS and CDR2 YYNGEE. The CDR3 is 15 amino acids. V was clipped by 4 bases and J by 1 base; unmatched bases: 6. CDR3 residues: CASSTRQGFNYGYTF. The CDR3 bases are TGTGCCAGCAGCACTCGACAGGGGTTTAACTATGGCTACACCTTC. Full variable domain (outside the CDR3, taken from reference TRBV9 and TRBJ1-2): DSGVTQTPKHLITATGQRVTLRCSPRSGDLSVYWYQQSLDQGLQFLIQYYNGEERAKGNILERFSAQQFPDLHSELNLSSLELGDSALYFCASSTRQGFNYGYTFGSGTRLTVV.

V gene TRBV4-2 combines with J gene TRBJ2-5; 9 bases agree with TRBD2. This CDR3 comprises 16 residues. After removal of 0 bases from V and 5 bases from J, the junction contained 7 bases not matched to a gene. Germline assignment: CDR1 LGHNA and CDR2 YNFKEQ. The CDR3 reads CASSQEIAGAGETQYF. The DNA of the CDR3 is TGTGCCAGCAGCCAAGAAATAGCGGGGGCAGGGGAGACCCAGTACTTC.

The rearrangement uses TRBV5-8 and TRBJ1-1, with unresolved D. The CDR3 runs 12 residues. The germline V gene has CDR1 SGHTS and CDR2 YDEGEE. Trimming removed 0 bases at V and 3 bases at J, with 3 bases between. CDR3 region: CASSLVYTEAFF. As DNA, the CDR3 is TGTGCCAGCAGCTTGGTCTACACTGAAGCTTTCTTT.

CDR3 region: CASSFGTGVPEQYF. The CDR3 nucleotides are TGCGCCAGCAGCTTCGGGACAGGGGTGCCCGAGCAGTACTTC. This chain uses TRBV5-1 with TRBJ2-7, with 10 bases that match TRBD1. This CDR3 is built from 14 residues. V shed 2 bases, J shed 6 bases, and the junction held 5 bases outside the gene matches. CDR1 and CDR2 from the germline V gene are SGHRS and YFSETQ.

The V call is TRBV28, the J call TRBJ1-5; TRBD1 matches at 7 bases. The trim removed 6 bases at V and 0 bases at J, leaving 11 bases unmatched. Germline V CDR1 and CDR2: MDHEN, SYDVKM. CDR3 length: 17 amino acids. The CDR3 loop reads CASSSWTGVYSNQPQHF. The CDR3 DNA reads TGTGCCAGCAGCTCCTGGACAGGTGTTTATAGCAATCAGCCCCAGCATTTT.

The chain links TRBV5-4 to TRBJ2-1; possibly TRBD2 for D (7 bases). This CDR3 comprises 15 residues. Germline V gene sequence: CDR1 SGHNT, CDR2 YYREEE (reference sequence). Trimming stripped 3 bases from V and 9 bases from J, with 19 bases between. The CDR3 spells CASSSGGGQPTEQFF. In DNA, the CDR3 is TGTGCCAGCAGCTCTGGGGGGGGCCAACCAACTGAGCAGTTCTTC.

The rearrangement joins TRBV5-1 to TRBJ2-7, with TRBD1 identical over 9 bases. This CDR3 contains 16 residues. Germline assignment: CDR1 SGHRS and CDR2 YFSETQ. The V and J ends lost 4 bases and 1 base, in that order; junction bases with no gene match: 9. CDR3 DNA: TGCGCCAGCAGCCCTCGACAGGGGGAGACTTCCTACGAGCAGTACTTC. Amino acids: CASSPRQGETSYEQYF.